Listed below are T cell receptor beta chains from one sample, sequenced in a study of response to subunit inactivated influenza vaccine. Each CDR3 protein gets one entry after TCRdb re-called the RT-PCR reads with MiXCR. Among over 150,000 distinct CDR3 sequences listed, about a tenth were seen once. Sequenced material: non-naive T cells sorted from PBMCs, taken on the day of vaccination. These receptors all stem from a man aged 50-59 years who received an inactivated influenza vaccine. Both conserved end residues are part of each CDR3. The D gene is left open where the match is weak. The size field is filled for only some rows; it gives once, few, many or a size class.

TRBJ2-2,.,few,TRBV4-2,CASSQVSYQNTGELFF,TGTGCCAGCAGCCAAGTTAGCTACCAGAACACCGGGGAGCTGTTTTTT
TRBJ2-3,TRBD2,.,TRBV2,CASPPTTSGREGDTQYF,TGTGCCAGCCCGCCGACGACTAGCGGGAGGGAAGGAGATACGCAGTATTTT
TRBJ1-1,.,.,TRBV12-3/TRBV12-4,CASSFAGSTEAFF,TGTGCCAGCAGTTTTGCAGGGAGCACTGAAGCTTTCTTT
TRBJ2-5,TRBD1,few,TRBV12-3/TRBV12-4,CASSSTGMAGETQYF,TGTGCCAGCAGTTCGACAGGGATGGCGGGTGAGACCCAGTACTTC
TRBJ2-1,.,many,TRBV5-6,CASSSERVGWREQFF,TGTGCCAGCAGCTCGGAGCGGGTGGGGTGGCGTGAGCAGTTCTTC
TRBJ2-2,.,.,TRBV4-3,CASSQGPNTGELFF,TGCGCCAGCAGCCAAGGGCCGAACACCGGGGAGCTGTTTTTT
TRBJ2-7,.,.,TRBV7-2,CASSFQGNHEQYF,TGTGCCAGCAGCTTTCAGGGGAACCACGAGCAGTACTTC
TRBJ2-1,TRBD2,few,TRBV11-3,CASSSPGTSSEQFF,TGTGCCAGCAGCTCACCAGGGACTAGCAGTGAGCAGTTCTTC
TRBJ2-7,TRBD1,many,TRBV29-1,CSVDPGQTGEQYF,TGCAGCGTTGACCCGGGACAGACTGGCGAGCAGTACTTC
TRBJ1-1,.,.,TRBV7-9,CASSLPTVFNEAFF,TGTGCCAGCAGCTTACCAACAGTTTTTAATGAAGCTTTCTTT
TRBJ2-5,.,once,TRBV7-2,CAGSLAQAPVQETQYF,TGTGCCGGCAGCTTAGCTCAGGCGCCAGTACAAGAGACCCAGTACTTC
TRBJ2-7,TRBD1,.,TRBV10-3,CAISRQGYEQYF,TGTGCCATCAGTAGACAGGGGTACGAGCAGTACTTC
TRBJ1-1,.,.,TRBV20-1,CSASGQRNTEAFF,TGCAGTGCGAGTGGGCAGAGGAACACTGAAGCTTTCTTT
TRBJ2-3,TRBD1,.,TRBV7-6,CASATGNPWVTDTQYF,TGTGCCAGCGCGACAGGGAACCCGTGGGTGACAGATACGCAGTATTTT
TRBJ2-3,.,.,TRBV24-1,CATSETDTQYF,TGTGCCACCAGTGAAACAGATACGCAGTATTTT
TRBJ2-7,.,few,TRBV6-2/TRBV6-3,CASNIGQDYYEQYF,TGTGCCAGCAATATAGGACAGGACTACTACGAGCAGTACTTC
TRBJ2-3,TRBD2,few,TRBV4-2,CASSPNWGGADTQYF,TGTGCCAGCAGCCCGAACTGGGGGGGTGCAGATACGCAGTATTTT
TRBJ1-2,.,many,TRBV30,CAWSPGEQQNNYGYTF,TGTGCCTGGAGCCCCGGAGAGCAACAAAATAACTATGGCTACACCTTC
TRBJ2-7,.,many,TRBV7-8,CASSSTRGNSYEQYF,TGTGCCAGCAGCTCTACCAGGGGAAACTCCTACGAGCAGTACTTC
TRBJ2-5,.,.,TRBV2,CASRGTAAMTQYF,TGTGCCAGCAGGGGGACTGCGGCAATGACCCAGTACTTC
TRBJ1-1,.,few,TRBV20-1,CSARDGGFVAFF,TGCAGTGCTAGAGATGGGGGGTTCGTAGCTTTCTTT
TRBJ2-3,TRBD1,many,TRBV28,CASSYPRDRGRTDTQYF,TGTGCCAGCAGTTATCCCCGGGACAGGGGTCGCACAGATACGCAGTATTTT
TRBJ2-7,TRBD2,.,TRBV7-2,CASSFGLAGGGEQYF,TGTGCCAGCAGCTTTGGACTAGCGGGAGGGGGCGAGCAGTACTTC
TRBJ2-3,TRBD1,.,TRBV20-1,CSARPYRGKLTDTQYF,TGCAGTGCTAGACCCTACAGGGGGAAATTGACAGATACGCAGTATTTT
TRBJ2-7,.,many,TRBV28,CASSRGQLEGREQYF,TGTGCCAGCAGTAGGGGCCAATTAGAGGGTAGAGAGCAGTACTTC
TRBJ2-1,TRBD2,few,TRBV6-2/TRBV6-3,CASSYPLSGLAGGPFRNEQFF,TGTGCCAGCAGTTACCCGCTTAGCGGACTAGCGGGAGGGCCGTTCCGCAATGAGCAGTTCTTC
TRBJ2-2,.,few,TRBV14,CASSQSYSNTGELFF,TGTGCCAGCAGCCAGAGCTACTCAAACACCGGGGAGCTGTTTTTT
TRBJ2-1,TRBD2,many,TRBV20-1,CSARDLRGSSYNEQFF,TGCAGTGCTAGAGATCTGCGGGGGAGTTCCTACAATGAGCAGTTCTTC
TRBJ2-2,.,few,TRBV28,CASSSLGVGTGELFF,TGTGCCAGCAGTTCTTTAGGGGTCGGCACCGGGGAGCTGTTTTTT
TRBJ1-2,.,.,TRBV20-1,CSAFWDGYTF,TGCAGTGCCTTCTGGGATGGCTACACCTTC
TRBJ2-1,.,.,TRBV6-2/TRBV6-3,CASSSSGAYHNEQFF,TGTGCCAGCAGCTCCTCGGGGGCATACCACAATGAGCAGTTCTTC
TRBJ2-1,TRBD1,.,TRBV11-3,CASSQRQGVNEQFF,TGTGCCAGCAGCCAAAGACAGGGTGTCAATGAGCAGTTCTTC
TRBJ1-5,.,.,TRBV6-1,CASSNGQNQPQHF,TGTGCCAGCAGCAACGGACAGAATCAGCCCCAGCATTTT
TRBJ1-5,.,.,TRBV15,CATSRENQPQHF,TGTGCCACCAGCAGAGAAAATCAGCCCCAGCATTTT
TRBJ2-5,.,.,TRBV7-2,CASSLPEAETQYF,TGTGCCAGCAGCCTACCCGAGGCAGAGACCCAGTACTTC
TRBJ1-5,.,.,TRBV20-1,CSAHRARGQPQHF,TGCAGTGCTCACCGGGCCCGCGGGCAGCCCCAGCATTTT
TRBJ2-3,.,few,TRBV7-6,CASSYLQGVTDTQYF,TGTGCCAGCAGCTATCTACAGGGAGTCACAGATACGCAGTATTTT
TRBJ2-1,TRBD2,many,TRBV7-3,CASSFSGTSGSFIYNEQFF,TGTGCCAGCAGCTTTTCCGGGACTAGCGGGAGTTTTATATACAATGAGCAGTTCTTC
TRBJ2-7,.,few,TRBV7-9,CASRAISGSEYEQYF,TGTGCCAGCAGGGCAATTAGCGGCAGTGAATACGAGCAGTACTTC
TRBJ2-7,.,many,TRBV5-1,CASSISGVNPYEQYF,TGCGCCAGCAGCATAAGTGGGGTCAACCCCTACGAGCAGTACTTC
TRBJ2-2,TRBD1,many,TRBV28,CASRNPGTGLTGELFF,TGTGCCAGCAGAAACCCCGGGACAGGGTTGACCGGGGAGCTGTTTTTT
TRBJ2-1,.,many,TRBV15,CATSRDGGWAATGNNEQFF,TGTGCCACCAGCAGAGATGGGGGCTGGGCGGCGACAGGAAACAATGAGCAGTTCTTC
TRBJ1-2,.,few,TRBV5-6,CASSFPGRTYGYTF,TGTGCCAGCAGCTTCCCAGGGAGGACCTATGGCTACACCTTC
TRBJ1-3,TRBD1,.,TRBV30,CAWKRDRVLGGNTIYF,TGTGCCTGGAAGCGGGACAGGGTGCTTGGAGGAAACACCATATATTTT
TRBJ2-5,TRBD1,.,TRBV5-1,CASSDRQGPSETQYF,TGCGCCAGCAGCGACCGACAGGGTCCTTCGGAGACCCAGTACTTC
TRBJ2-1,TRBD1,many,TRBV5-1,CASSWWDRVNEQFF,TGCGCCAGCAGCTGGTGGGACAGGGTTAATGAGCAGTTCTTC
TRBJ1-5,TRBD1,few,TRBV7-2,CASSLQGYQPQHF,TGTGCCAGCAGCCTACAGGGGTACCAGCCCCAGCATTTT
TRBJ1-1,.,few,TRBV12-3/TRBV12-4,CASSEQGFAEAFF,TGTGCCAGCAGTGAACAGGGTTTCGCTGAAGCTTTCTTT
TRBJ1-1,.,many,TRBV12-3/TRBV12-4,CASTAAGVGTEAFF,TGTGCCAGCACCGCAGCAGGGGTTGGGACTGAAGCTTTCTTT
TRBJ2-7,.,few,TRBV4-2,CASSQDAQGGLYEQYF,TGTGCCAGCAGCCAAGATGCCCAGGGTGGCCTTTACGAGCAGTACTTC
TRBJ2-7,.,few,TRBV6-5,CASSYSSMAYEQYF,TGTGCCAGCAGTTACTCGTCAATGGCCTACGAGCAGTACTTC
TRBJ2-1,TRBD2,few,TRBV2,CASSETSAEGEQFF,TGTGCCAGCAGTGAGACTAGCGCTGAGGGTGAGCAGTTCTTC
TRBJ1-5,.,.,TRBV10-3,CAISVSGSNQPQHF,TGTGCCATCAGTGTCTCGGGGAGCAATCAGCCCCAGCATTTT
TRBJ1-4,.,few,TRBV15,CATSRAGDEKLFF,TGTGCCACCAGCAGAGCAGGGGACGAAAAACTGTTTTTT
TRBJ1-1,.,.,TRBV4-1,CASSQDLQVNTEAFF,TGCGCCAGCAGCCAAGATCTACAGGTAAACACTGAAGCTTTCTTT
TRBJ2-5,TRBD1,few,TRBV4-3,CASSPTGWETQYF,TGCGCCAGCAGCCCGACAGGGTGGGAGACCCAGTACTTC
TRBJ2-2,.,many,TRBV5-1,CASSLVQANTGELFF,TGCGCCAGCAGCTTGGTCCAGGCGAACACCGGGGAGCTGTTTTTT
TRBJ2-1,.,many,TRBV2,CASSDSSTPYNEQFF,TGTGCCAGCAGTGACTCTAGCACCCCCTACAATGAGCAGTTCTTC